The T cell receptor beta chain under discussion was sequenced for a study of blood T cells in healthy people across ages (dated by TCRdb to between 2015 and 2016). As for the study more broadly: In model experiments, roughly one uniquely barcoded TCR beta cDNA molecule per two T cells was captured by template switching. Using deep sequencing normalized with unique cDNA molecular identifiers, the study measured how TCR beta repertoire diversity changes with age. Four age groups were formed from the donors: young (average roughly 15 years), middle-aged (approximately 42), aged (under 70) and long-lived (around 80). To avoid experimental bias, donors of different ages were spread randomly across the sequencing lanes. The study analyzed two additional independent replicas of 1 million unique cDNA reads from the same blood draw for two donors, one aged 18 to 29 and one aged 80 or older. Results the study describes overall, beyond this receptor: The long-lived group showed more naive CD4+ T cells, fewer expanded clones and increased TCR diversity than the aged group, suggesting age selection. Estimates of total diversity from one million sequenced T cells were regarded as lower bounds and underestimates. A strong correlation was found between observed TCR beta diversity and the percentage of naive T cells measured by flow cytometry. Conclusive comparison of naive and antigen-experienced compartments was prevented by the profiling of bulk unsorted PBMCs. As age increased, observed TCR beta diversity per million T cells dropped in a roughly linear way, and a significant reduction was already evident by age roughly 36. Donor CMV infection status was unknown, potentially confounding age-related changes in expanded clonotypes.

Worth noting for this clonotype: Its antigen is unknown. Base qualities are not provided; no much larger clone lies one nucleotide away.

The germline ends are 15 bases apart after V is trimmed by 3 bases and J by 1 base. The CDR3 runs 15 amino acids, cysteine and phenylalanine included. Here the CDR3 DNA is all that survives: 45 bases in frame from base 1. CDR1 and CDR2, per the germline V gene (reference sequence), are DFQATT and SNEGSKA. The donors were some 39 Caucasian individuals from Russia, aged roughly 6 to 100 years, who were systemically healthy. Each donor gave 8 to 10 milliliters of peripheral blood, drawn into EDTA-treated Vacutainer tubes. PBMCs were isolated by Ficoll-Paque density-gradient centrifugation, with at least 6 million obtained per sample. Total RNA was extracted from PBMCs with Trizol reagent, with at least 5 micrograms obtained per sample. For every donor, flow cytometry on a PBMC aliquot measured the percentage of naive CD45RAhigh/CD27high T cells. Libraries came from 5' RACE. TCRdb names Illumina HiSeq 2500 as the instrument used. A second roughly 7 to 11 cycle PCR used a sample-barcoded 5' primer and a J-beta primer mix. Each TCR beta cDNA molecule received a unique molecular identifier from a template-switch 5' adaptor carrying 12 random nucleotides. At least 2.5 million CDR3-containing paired-end reads were obtained from each sample. First-strand cDNA was synthesized from all RNA with the Mint cDNA synthesis kit, primed by a TRBC-specific oligonucleotide. After uracil-DNA glycosylase treatment, a first 18-cycle PCR used universal primers M1SS and BC2_uni_R on all cDNA. As for the authors' bioinformatics: For normalization, 1 million high-quality reads were randomly selected from each sample, with every read carrying a distinct molecular identifier. Reads sharing molecular identifiers were discarded rather than binned into consensus sequences. MiTCR, with a Q25 quality threshold and the strictest error-elimination algorithm, was used for CDR3 identification, clonotype clustering and error correction. A nonparametric unseen species model with Euler transformation was used to estimate lower-bound total TCR beta diversity. TCRdb's own reprocessing of the public reads used fastp at Q25 and MiXCR and kept productive beta chains. When rows share a CDR3 protein, they turn into one entry using the most common DNA and genes. The V and J calls were not made by the authors but by TCRdb's processing. In this sample the table shows around 800,000 distinct CDR3 sequences, about 46% of which occur a single time. Around 18% of the sample is taken by the ten largest.

This clonotype was sampled from a man older than 75 in good health. The sample consisted of blood. The chain links TRBV20-1 with TRBJ2-5; a tentative D call is TRBD1 (6 bases match). For the CDR3, the sequence is CSAREDRPTQETQYF. The bases read TGCAGTGCTAGGGAAGACAGGCCGACCCAAGAGACCCAGTACTTC.